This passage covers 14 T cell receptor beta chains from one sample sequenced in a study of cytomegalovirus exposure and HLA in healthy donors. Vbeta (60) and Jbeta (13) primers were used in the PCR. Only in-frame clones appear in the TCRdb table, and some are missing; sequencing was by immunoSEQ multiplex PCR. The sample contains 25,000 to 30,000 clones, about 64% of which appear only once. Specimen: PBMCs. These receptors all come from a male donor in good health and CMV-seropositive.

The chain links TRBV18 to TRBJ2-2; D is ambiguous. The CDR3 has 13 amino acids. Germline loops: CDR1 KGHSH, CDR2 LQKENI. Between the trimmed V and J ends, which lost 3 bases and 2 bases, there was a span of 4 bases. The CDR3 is CASSPKNTGELFF. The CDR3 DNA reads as TGTGCCAGCTCACCCAAAAACACCGGGGAGCTGTTTTTT.

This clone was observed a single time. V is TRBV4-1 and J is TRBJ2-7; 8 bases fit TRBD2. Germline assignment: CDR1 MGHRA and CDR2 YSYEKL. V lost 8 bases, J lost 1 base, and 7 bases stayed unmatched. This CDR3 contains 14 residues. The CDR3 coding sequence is TGCGCCAGCCGCAGCGGGAGAGGATCCTACGAGCAGTACTTC. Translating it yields CASRSGRGSYEQYF.

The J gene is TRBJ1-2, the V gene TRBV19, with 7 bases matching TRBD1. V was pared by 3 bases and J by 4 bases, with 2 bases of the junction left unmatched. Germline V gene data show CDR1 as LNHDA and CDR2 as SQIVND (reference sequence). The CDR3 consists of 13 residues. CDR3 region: CASSIGTAYGYTF. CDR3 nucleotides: TGTGCCAGTAGTATCGGGACAGCCTATGGCTACACCTTC.

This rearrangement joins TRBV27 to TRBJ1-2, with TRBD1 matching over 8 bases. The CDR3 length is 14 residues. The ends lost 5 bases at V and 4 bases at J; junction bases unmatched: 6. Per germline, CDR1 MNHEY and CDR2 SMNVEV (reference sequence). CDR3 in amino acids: CASSVNRGTYGYTF. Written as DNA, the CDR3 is TGTGCCAGCAGTGTAAACAGGGGGACCTATGGCTACACCTTC.

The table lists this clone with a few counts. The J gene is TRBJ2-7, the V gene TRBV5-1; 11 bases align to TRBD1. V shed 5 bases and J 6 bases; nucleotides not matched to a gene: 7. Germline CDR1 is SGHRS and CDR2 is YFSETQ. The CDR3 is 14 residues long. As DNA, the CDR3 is TGCGCCAGCAGTGGGGGGACAGGGGGGGCCGAGCAGTACTTC. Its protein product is CASSGGTGGAEQYF. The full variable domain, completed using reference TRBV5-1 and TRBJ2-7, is KAGVTQTPRYLIKTRGQQVTLSCSPISGHRSVSWYQQTPGQGLQFLFEYFSETQRNKGNFPGRFSGRQFSNSRSEMNVSTLELGDSALYLCASSGGTGGAEQYFGPGTRLTVT.

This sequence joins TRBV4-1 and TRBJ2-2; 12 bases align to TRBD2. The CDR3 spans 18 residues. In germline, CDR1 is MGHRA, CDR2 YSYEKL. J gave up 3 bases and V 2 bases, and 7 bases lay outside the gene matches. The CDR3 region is CASSQSRLAGVYTGELFF. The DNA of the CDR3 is TGCGCCAGCAGCCAATCCCGACTAGCGGGAGTATACACCGGGGAGCTGTTTTTT.

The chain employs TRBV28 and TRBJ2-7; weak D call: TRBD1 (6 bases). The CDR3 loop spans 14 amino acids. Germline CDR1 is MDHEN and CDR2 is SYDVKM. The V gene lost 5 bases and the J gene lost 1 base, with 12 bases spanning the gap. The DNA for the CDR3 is TGTGCCAGCAGTCTCACAGGGCCTTCCTACGAGCAGTACTTC. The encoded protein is CASSLTGPSYEQYF.

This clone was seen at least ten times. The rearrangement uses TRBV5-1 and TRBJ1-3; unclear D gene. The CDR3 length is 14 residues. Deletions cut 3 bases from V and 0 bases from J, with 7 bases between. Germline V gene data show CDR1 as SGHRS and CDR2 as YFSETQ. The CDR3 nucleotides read TGCGCCAGCAGCTCGGGGTCCTCTGGAAACACCATATATTTT. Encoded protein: CASSSGSSGNTIYF.

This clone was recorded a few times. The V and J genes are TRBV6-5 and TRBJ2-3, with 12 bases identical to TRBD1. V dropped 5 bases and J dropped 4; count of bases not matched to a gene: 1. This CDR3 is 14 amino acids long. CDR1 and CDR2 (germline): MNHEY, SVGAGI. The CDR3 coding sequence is TGTGCCAGCAGTGGGACAGGGGGCGCAGATACGCAGTATTTT. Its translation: CASSGTGGADTQYF.

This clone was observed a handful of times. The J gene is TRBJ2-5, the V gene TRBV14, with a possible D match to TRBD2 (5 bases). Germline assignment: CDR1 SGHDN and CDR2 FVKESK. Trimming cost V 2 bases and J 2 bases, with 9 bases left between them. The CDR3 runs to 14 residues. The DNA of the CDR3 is TGTGCCAGCAGCCAAAACAGAGGGCAAGAGACCCAGTACTTC. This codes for CASSQNRGQETQYF.

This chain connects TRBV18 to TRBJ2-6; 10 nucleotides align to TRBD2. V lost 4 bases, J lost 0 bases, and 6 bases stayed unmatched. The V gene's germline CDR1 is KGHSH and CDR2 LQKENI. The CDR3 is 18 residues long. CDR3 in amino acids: CASSHSGGGSSGANVLTF. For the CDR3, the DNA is TGTGCCAGCTCACACAGCGGGGGGGGATCCTCTGGGGCCAACGTCCTGACTTTC. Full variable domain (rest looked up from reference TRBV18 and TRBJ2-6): NAGVMQNPRHLVRRRGQEARLRCSPMKGHSHVYWYRQLPEEGLKFMVYLQKENIIDESGMPKERFSAEFPKEGPSILRIQQVVRGDSAAYFCASSHSGGGSSGANVLTFGAGSRLTVL.

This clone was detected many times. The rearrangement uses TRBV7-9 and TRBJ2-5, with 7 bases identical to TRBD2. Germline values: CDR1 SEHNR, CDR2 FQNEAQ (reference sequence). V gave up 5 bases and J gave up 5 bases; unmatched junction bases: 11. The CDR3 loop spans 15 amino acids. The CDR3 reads CASSPTSYGRETQYF. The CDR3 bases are TGTGCCAGCAGCCCGACTAGCTATGGTCGTGAGACCCAGTACTTC.

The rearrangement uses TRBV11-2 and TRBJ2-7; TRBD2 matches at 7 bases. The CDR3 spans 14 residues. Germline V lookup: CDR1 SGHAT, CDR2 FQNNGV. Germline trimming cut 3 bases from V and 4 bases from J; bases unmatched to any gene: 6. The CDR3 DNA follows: TGTGCCAGCAGCTTTGGCGGGGGAGGGTACGAGCAGTACTTC. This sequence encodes CASSFGGGGYEQYF.

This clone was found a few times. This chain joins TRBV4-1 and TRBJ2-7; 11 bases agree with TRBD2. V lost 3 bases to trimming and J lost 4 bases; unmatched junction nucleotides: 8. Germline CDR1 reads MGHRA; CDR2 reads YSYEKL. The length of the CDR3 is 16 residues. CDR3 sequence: CASSQLLAGGPYEQYF. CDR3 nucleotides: TGCGCCAGCAGCCAGCTCCTAGCGGGAGGTCCGTACGAGCAGTACTTC.